The following is a T cell receptor (beta chain) sequence with its context. Its antigen is not identified. The authors prepared the TCRbeta library with unique molecular identifiers. MiXCR, run by TCRdb on the PCR reads, gives a single entry per CDR3 protein. The sample includes about 250,000 distinct CDR3 sequences, roughly a quarter of them seen just once. These data come from a study of T-cell reconstitution after alpha-beta-depleted transplantation in children. Trimming took 2 bases from V and 9 from J, leaving 14 bases between them. Germline values: CDR1 MNHEY, CDR2 SVGEGT. This CDR3 is built from 14 residues. Study conclusions and caveats: Certain patients had high TCRbeta diversity at day 60, and it came from recipient T cells and thymic progenitors that survived.

The receptor's source is a female patient between 2 and 10 years old who had a stem cell transplant for congenital amegakaryocytic thrombocytopenia, so the T cells may come from the graft donor. This material consisted of PBMCs, mostly from graft donor cells, taken 360 days after TCRalphabeta/CD19-depleted stem cell transplant. The chain uses TRBV6-2 or TRBV6-3 and TRBJ2-1; TRBD1 might be the D (6 bases). CDR3 nucleotides: TGTGCCAGCAGTTACAAATCAGGGGTAGGTGAGCAGTTCTTC. Protein: CASSYKSGVGEQFF.